These 28 T cell receptor beta chains were sequenced from one sample in a study of regulatory T cells in long-lasting Graves disease. Noted time point: newly diagnosed GD, antithyroid drugs for less than 3 months. From PBMCs, RNA was extracted and then used to make the TCR library. CDR3 regions were amplified by Arm-PCR using iRepertoire HTBI primers to build TCR beta libraries. TCRdb fed the multiplex PCR reads into MiXCR, producing one record per CDR3 protein. The sample has some 340,000 distinct CDR3 sequences, roughly 12% seen once. This same sample was also part of a study on T cells in Graves' hyperthyroidism and ophthalmopathy.

The sample in question was peripheral blood mononuclear cells (PBMCs), obtained at new diagnosis, from a patient treated with antithyroid drugs. Source of these receptors: a woman aged 18 to 35 with Graves disease.

About this clonotype itself: A single base separates this from a much larger clone, so it may be a read error. This chain connects TRBV6-1 to TRBJ2-2; D might be TRBD2 (5 bases). This CDR3 is 14 amino acids long. The germline gives CDR1 MNHNS, CDR2 SASEGT. The CDR3 coding sequence is TGTGCCAGCAGCCCCCCTCGGATAACCGGGGAGCTGTCTTTT. Protein sequence: CASSPPRITGELSF.

This clonotype was recorded at least ten times. The gene calls are TRBV2 and TRBJ2-3; 13 nucleotides align to TRBD2. The V gene's germline CDR1 is SNHLY and CDR2 FYNNEI. CDR3 length: 14 amino acids. The trim removed 3 bases at V and 6 bases at J, leaving 0 bases unmatched. The CDR3, as DNA: TGTGCCAGCAGTGAGGGACTAGCGGGGGATACGCAGTATTTT. This codes for CASSEGLAGDTQYF.

The chain links TRBV19 to TRBJ1-5; the D gene is possibly TRBD1 (6 bases). The germline CDR1 and CDR2 sequences are LNHDA and SQIVND (reference sequence). The CDR3 runs 15 residues. Trimming cost V 3 bases and J 1 base, with 10 bases left between them. CDR3 in DNA: TGTGCCAGTAGTATTATGCAGGGGAGCAATCAGCCCCAGCATTTT. It translates to CASSIMQGSNQPQHF.

Comments on this clonotype: One end of the junction does not line up with germline, which may come from a read error. The chain joins TRBV6-1 to TRBJ1-1; D is unresolved. Germline V CDR1 and CDR2: MNHNS, SASEGT. The length of the CDR3 is 15 residues. The CDR3 bases are TGTGCCAGCAGTCATGAAGAGCCGATAATCACTGAAGCTCTCTTT. Its protein is CASSHEEPIITEALF.

This clonotype was counted many times. The CDR3 DNA reads TGTGCCAGCAGTACGCTAGCGGGCAACAGAGATACGCAGTATTTT. It translates to CASSTLAGNRDTQYF. V usage is TRBV28 and J usage is TRBJ2-3, with TRBD2 matching 8 bases. The CDR3 totals 15 residues. V gave up 5 bases and J gave up 5 bases; unmatched junction bases: 9. The germline CDR1 and CDR2 sequences are MDHEN and SYDVKM. The full variable domain, in which reference TRBV28 and TRBJ2-3 provide the parts outside the CDR3, is DVKVTQSSRYLVKRTGEKVFLECVQDMDHENMFWYRQDPGLGLRLIYFSYDVKMKEKGDIPEGYSVSREKKERFSLILESASTNQTSMYLCASSTLAGNRDTQYFGPGTRLTVL.

This clonotype was counted ten times or more. The gene calls are TRBV9 and TRBJ1-2; TRBD1 matches 7 bases. The CDR3 totals 14 residues. Germline V CDR1 and CDR2: SGDLS, YYNGEE. J lost 4 bases, V lost 0 bases, and 3 bases had no gene match. CDR3 region: CASSVGRQGYGYTF. Written as DNA, the CDR3 is TGTGCCAGCAGCGTAGGCAGACAGGGCTATGGCTACACCTTC.

This rearrangement joins TRBV20-1 to TRBJ2-7; 12 nucleotides line up with TRBD1. This CDR3 spans 14 amino acids. Germline V CDR1 and CDR2: DFQATT, SNEGSKA (reference sequence). The ends lost 5 bases at V and 8 bases at J; junction bases unmatched: 10. The CDR3 protein is CSALHRDRGRKQYF. The CDR3 nucleotides read TGCAGTGCTCTACACCGGGACAGGGGGCGTAAGCAGTACTTC.

This clonotype was detected many times. The rearrangement links TRBV28 to TRBJ1-4; unclear D gene. V lost 6 bases and J 5 bases, leaving 7 bases between the germline ends. Looked up from germline, CDR1 is MDHEN and CDR2 is SYDVKM. The CDR3 covers 12 residues. The CDR3 coding sequence is TGTGCCAGCAGATGGTGGAATGAAAAACTGTTTTTT. It is translated as CASRWWNEKLFF. The full variable domain, its missing parts supplied by reference TRBV28 and TRBJ1-4, is DVKVTQSSRYLVKRTGEKVFLECVQDMDHENMFWYRQDPGLGLRLIYFSYDVKMKEKGDIPEGYSVSREKKERFSLILESASTNQTSMYLCASRWWNEKLFFGSGTQLSVL.

The sample holds many counts of this clonotype. The chain recombines TRBV10-1 with TRBJ2-2, with D possibly matching TRBD2 (6 bases). V gave up 3 bases and J gave up 3 bases, with 14 bases separating them. Germline CDR1 and CDR2: WNHNN and SYGVQD (reference sequence). The CDR3 is 16 amino acids. The CDR3 DNA is TGCGCCAGCAGTGATTTCGGGGGAGTGGACACCGGGGAGCTGTTTTTT. It encodes CASSDFGGVDTGELFF.

This clonotype showed up many times. Germline and junction disagree at one end, which may indicate a read error. V is TRBV27 and J is TRBJ2-4; 7 nucleotides match TRBD1. CDR3 size: 13 residues. Germline V lookup: CDR1 MNHEY, CDR2 SMNVEV (reference sequence). CDR3 sequence (DNA): TGTGCCAGCAGCTTATTCGACAGGGCGATTCAGTACTTC. Translation: CASSLFDRAIQYF.

This clonotype was counted between two and nine times. This chain connects TRBV7-2 to TRBJ2-1; 11 bases are a match to TRBD2. V dropped 1 base and J dropped 7; count of bases not matched to a gene: 3. Per the germline V gene, CDR1 is SGHTA and CDR2 is FQGNSA. This CDR3 is built from 15 residues. CDR3 nucleotides: TGTGCCAGCAGCTTAGGTACTAGCGGGGGAAATGAGCAGTTCTTC. It encodes CASSLGTSGGNEQFF.

This clonotype was seen ten or more times. In nucleotides, the CDR3 is TGTGCCAGCAGTTACTCCTGGACAGCTTCCCCGTACGAGCAGTACTTC. Protein product: CASSYSWTASPYEQYF. The chain is built from TRBV6-5 and TRBJ2-7, with a tentative D call TRBD1 (6 bases). From germline, CDR1 is MNHEY and CDR2 SVGAGI. This CDR3 is built from 16 residues. Trimming stripped 0 bases from V and 4 bases from J, with 16 bases between.

The chain recombines TRBV5-6 with TRBJ1-2, with D perhaps TRBD1 (5 bases). V was cut by 3 bases and J by 3 bases, with 9 bases left in between. The CDR3 extends over 13 amino acids. Germline loops: CDR1 SGHDT, CDR2 YYEEEE. In nucleotides, the CDR3 is TGTGCCAGCAGCTCCGGACACGACTATGGCTACACCTTC. It is translated as CASSSGHDYGYTF.

The gene calls are TRBV20-1 and TRBJ2-1; 8 bases line up with TRBD2. CDR1 is DFQATT, CDR2 SNEGSKA, per germline (reference sequence). V dropped 0 bases and J dropped 7; count of bases not matched to a gene: 11. The CDR3 runs 16 residues. The CDR3 DNA is TGCAGTGCTAGAGATTTTTTCCAGCGGGAGATAAATGAGCAGTTCTTC. It specifies CSARDFFQREINEQFF.

The chain couples TRBV27 to TRBJ2-1; D gene uncertain. The CDR3 length is 12 residues. CDR1 is MNHEY and CDR2 is SMNVEV in the germline V gene (reference sequence). Trimming cost V 1 base and J 11 bases, with 9 bases left between them. The CDR3 DNA reads as TGTGCCAGCAGTTTATGGGGTGCTAAGCAGTTCTTC. It translates to CASSLWGAKQFF.

In this sample, this clonotype turned up many times. The gene calls are TRBV11-2 and TRBJ1-1; unclear D gene. Per the germline V gene, CDR1 is SGHAT and CDR2 is FQNNGV. CDR3 length equals 14 residues. V was shortened by 0 bases and J by 3 bases, with 8 bases between the two germline ends. CDR3 residues: CASSLDNVDTEAFF. The DNA of the CDR3 is TGTGCCAGCAGCTTAGACAACGTAGACACTGAAGCTTTCTTT.

CDR3 in DNA: TGTGCCAGCAGCCGGGACCAACTCACAGATACGCAGTATTTT. Its translation is CASSRDQLTDTQYF. This chain joins TRBV7-9 and TRBJ2-3; D may match TRBD1 or TRBD2 (5 bases each). Germline-derived CDR1 and CDR2 are SEHNR and FQNEAQ (reference sequence). CDR3 length: 14 amino acids. V was shortened by 5 bases and J by 2 bases, with 11 bases between the two germline ends.

At least ten counts were recorded for this clonotype. The V gene is TRBV10-3, the J gene TRBJ1-2; TRBD1 matches 8 bases. The CDR3 is made up of 14 amino acids. CDR1 ENHRY and CDR2 SYGVKD come from the germline V gene. Trimming at V came to 5 bases and at J to 0 bases, leaving 2 bases not matched to a gene. As DNA, the CDR3 is TGTGCCATCAGTCGACAGGGGCCTAACTATGGCTACACCTTC. This encodes CAISRQGPNYGYTF.

With regard to this clonotype: A far larger clone is only one base removed, so a read error is likely. J is TRBJ2-1 and V is TRBV28; D is perhaps TRBD2 (5 bases). CDR1 MDHEN and CDR2 SYDVKM come from the germline V gene. The V and J ends lost 6 bases and 10 bases respectively, with 19 bases between them. The CDR3 extends over 14 amino acids. This chain's CDR3 is CASRPGRGSYEQFF. CDR3 in DNA: TGTGCCAGCAGACCTGGACGGGGATCCTACGAGCAGTTCTTC.

The table lists this clonotype with a few counts. This chain links TRBV5-1 with TRBJ2-5; a weak D match, TRBD2 (6 bases). The germline V gene has CDR1 SGHRS and CDR2 YFSETQ. Trimming removed 0 bases at V and 1 base at J, with 16 bases between. This CDR3 is 17 amino acids long. DNA of the CDR3: TGCGCCAGCAGCTTGGCCGCGGGGAAGCCCTTCCAAGAGACCCAGTACTTC. Its protein product is CASSLAAGKPFQETQYF.

The table lists this clonotype with a few counts. The gene calls are TRBV6-2 or TRBV6-3 and TRBJ1-4; D is perhaps TRBD1 (6 bases). Germline-derived CDR1 and CDR2 are MNHEY and SVGEGT. CDR3 length: 17 amino acids. The V end was cut by 0 bases, the J end by 8 bases, with 19 bases between. The CDR3 is CASSYSPQGSRAEKLFF. The CDR3 region has the DNA TGTGCCAGCAGTTACTCCCCTCAGGGGTCCCGGGCGGAAAAACTGTTTTTT.

This clonotype has at least ten counts. The chain couples TRBV20-1 to TRBJ2-7, with 8 bases that match TRBD2. The J segment lost 5 bases and the V segment lost 0 bases, leaving 18 bases of the junction unmatched. Looked up from germline, CDR1 is DFQATT and CDR2 is SNEGSKA (reference sequence). The CDR3 covers 18 residues. The CDR3 DNA reads TGCAGTGCTAGAGATTCGAGCGGGGGCCTCCGCATGGGCGACGAGCAGTACTTC. Protein: CSARDSSGGLRMGDEQYF.

This clonotype occurred a few times. The rearrangement uses TRBV20-1 and TRBJ2-3, with 8 bases matching TRBD2. The V and J ends lost 8 bases and 2 bases, in that order; junction bases with no gene match: 9. In germline, CDR1 is DFQATT, CDR2 SNEGSKA (reference sequence). The CDR3 is 14 residues long. The CDR3 DNA reads as TGCAGTCTGGGGCTGCGGGGGGCCACAGATACGCAGTATTTT. This encodes CSLGLRGATDTQYF.

Ten or more counts support this clonotype. The chain recombines TRBV28 with TRBJ2-3; 8 positions match TRBD1. CDR1 is MDHEN and CDR2 is SYDVKM in the germline V gene. Trimming at V came to 7 bases and at J to 4 bases, leaving 4 bases not matched to a gene. This CDR3 comprises 13 residues. The chain's CDR3 is CASTAGGADTQYF. The CDR3 DNA reads TGTGCCAGCACCGCAGGGGGCGCAGATACGCAGTATTTT.

The chain joins TRBV20-1 to TRBJ2-1; 14 bases are a match to TRBD2. Germline values: CDR1 DFQATT, CDR2 SNEGSKA (reference sequence). V was pared by 5 bases and J by 7 bases, with 7 bases of the junction left unmatched. There are 15 residues in the CDR3. The chain's CDR3 is CSAGGLAGAVNEQFF. The CDR3 coding sequence is TGCAGTGCTGGGGGACTAGCGGGAGCAGTAAATGAGCAGTTCTTC.

Notes on this clonotype: One end of the junction is discordant with germline, which a read error may explain. As DNA, the CDR3 is TGTGCCAGCAGCCTTCCCGGGGACTTC. As protein: CASSLPGDF. This chain links TRBV12-3 or TRBV12-4 with TRBJ2-5; perhaps TRBD2 as D (5 bases). The CDR3 sequence is 9 residues long.

Only a few counts were recorded for this clonotype. This chain links TRBV12-5 with TRBJ1-1, with a tentative D call TRBD1 (5 bases). The CDR3 has 15 residues. Germline values: CDR1 LGHNT, CDR2 FRNRAP. V lost 8 bases to trimming and J lost 0 bases, with 16 bases between them. CDR3 in DNA: TGTGCTAGTAGGCGCCTCCAGGGCTTGAACACTGAAGCTTTCTTT. Translated, it gives CASRRLQGLNTEAFF.

The V gene is TRBV4-2, the J gene TRBJ2-7; 8 nucleotides match TRBD2. The CDR3 sequence is 15 residues long. J gave up 1 base and V 4 bases, and 6 bases lay outside the gene matches. CDR1 is LGHNA and CDR2 is YNFKEQ in the germline V gene. The CDR3 here is CASSRALAGSYEQYF. CDR3 nucleotide sequence: TGTGCCAGCAGCCGGGCTTTAGCGGGGTCCTACGAGCAGTACTTC.